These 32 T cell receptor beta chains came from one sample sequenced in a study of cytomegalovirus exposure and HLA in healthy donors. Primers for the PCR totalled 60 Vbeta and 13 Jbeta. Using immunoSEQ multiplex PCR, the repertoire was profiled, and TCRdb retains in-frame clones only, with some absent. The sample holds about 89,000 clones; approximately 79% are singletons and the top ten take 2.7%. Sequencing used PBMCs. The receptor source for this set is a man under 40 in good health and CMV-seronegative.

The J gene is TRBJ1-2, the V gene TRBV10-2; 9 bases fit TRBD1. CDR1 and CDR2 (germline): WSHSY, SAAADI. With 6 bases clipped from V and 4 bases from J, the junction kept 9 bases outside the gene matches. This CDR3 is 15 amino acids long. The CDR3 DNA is TGCGCCAGCAGGGACGGGCAGGGACAGGGCTATGGCTACACCTTC. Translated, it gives CASRDGQGQGYGYTF.

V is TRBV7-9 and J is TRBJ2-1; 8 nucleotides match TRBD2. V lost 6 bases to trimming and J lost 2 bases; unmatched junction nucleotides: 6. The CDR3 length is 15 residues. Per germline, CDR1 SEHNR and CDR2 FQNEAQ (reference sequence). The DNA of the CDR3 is TGTGCCAGCAGTCCTCCTAGCGGGCCCTACAATGAGCAGTTCTTC. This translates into CASSPPSGPYNEQFF. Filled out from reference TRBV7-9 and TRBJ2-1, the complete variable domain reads DTGVSQNPRHKITKRGQNVTFRCDPISEHNRLYWYRQTLGQGPEFLTYFQNEAQLEKSRLLSDRFSAERPKGSFSTLEIQRTEQGDSAMYLCASSPPSGPYNEQFFGPGTRLTVL.

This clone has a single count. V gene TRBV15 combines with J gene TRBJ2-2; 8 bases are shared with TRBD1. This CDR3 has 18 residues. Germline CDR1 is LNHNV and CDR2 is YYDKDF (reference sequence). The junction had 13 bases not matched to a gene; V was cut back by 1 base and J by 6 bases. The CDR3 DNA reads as TGTGCCACCAGCAGAGCGGCAGGACAGGGAAGAAGCCCCGGGGAGCTGTTTTTT. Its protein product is CATSRAAGQGRSPGELFF.

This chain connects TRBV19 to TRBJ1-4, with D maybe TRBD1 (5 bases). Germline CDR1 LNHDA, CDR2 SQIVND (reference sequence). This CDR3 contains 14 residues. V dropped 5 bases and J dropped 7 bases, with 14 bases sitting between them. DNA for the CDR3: TGTGCCAGTAGTCGACAGACTTCGAGTGAAAAACTGTTTTTT. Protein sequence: CASSRQTSSEKLFF. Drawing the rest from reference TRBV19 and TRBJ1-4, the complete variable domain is DGGITQSPKYLFRKEGQNVTLSCEQNLNHDAMYWYRQDPGQGLRLIYYSQIVNDFQKGDIAEGYSVSREKKESFPLTVTSAQKNPTAFYLCASSRQTSSEKLFFGSGTQLSVL.

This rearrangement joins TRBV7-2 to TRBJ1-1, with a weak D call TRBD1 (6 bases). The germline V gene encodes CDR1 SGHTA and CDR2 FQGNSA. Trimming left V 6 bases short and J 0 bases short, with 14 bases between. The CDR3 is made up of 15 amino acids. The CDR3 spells CASRRGGQLNTEAFF. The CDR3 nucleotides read TGTGCCAGCAGGCGGGGGGGGCAGCTGAACACTGAAGCTTTCTTT.

The CDR3 region has the DNA TGTGCCACCAGCAGAGATGCGGGGGATGGCTACACCTTC. It encodes CATSRDAGDGYTF. This sequence joins TRBV15 and TRBJ1-2; TRBD1 is a possible D gene (5 bases). Germline CDR1 LNHNV, CDR2 YYDKDF (reference sequence). The CDR3 has 13 residues. Trimming removed 0 bases at V and 6 bases at J, with 8 bases between.

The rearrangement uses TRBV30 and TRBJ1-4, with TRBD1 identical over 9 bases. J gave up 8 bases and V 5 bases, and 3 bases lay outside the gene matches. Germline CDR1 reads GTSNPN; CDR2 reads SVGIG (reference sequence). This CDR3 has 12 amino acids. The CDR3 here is CAWLDRGEKLFF. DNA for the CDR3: TGTGCCTGGCTGGACAGGGGAGAAAAACTGTTTTTT. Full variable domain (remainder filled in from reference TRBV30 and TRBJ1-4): SQTIHQWPATLVQPVGSPLSLECTVEGTSNPNLYWYRQAAGRGLQLLFYSVGIGQISSEVPQNLSASRPQDRQFILSSKKLLLSDSGFYLCAWLDRGEKLFFGSGTQLSVL.

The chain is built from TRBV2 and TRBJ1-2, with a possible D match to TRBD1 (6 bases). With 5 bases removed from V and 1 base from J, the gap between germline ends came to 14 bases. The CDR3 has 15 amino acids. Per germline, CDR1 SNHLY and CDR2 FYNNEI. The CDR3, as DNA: TGTGCCAGCAGTCGACAGGTAGACATTAACTATGGCTACACCTTC. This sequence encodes CASSRQVDINYGYTF.

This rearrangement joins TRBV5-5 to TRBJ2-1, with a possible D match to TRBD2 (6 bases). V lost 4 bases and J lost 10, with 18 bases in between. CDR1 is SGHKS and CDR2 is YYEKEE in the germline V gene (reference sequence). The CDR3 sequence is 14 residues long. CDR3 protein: CASSHGTPPGEQFF. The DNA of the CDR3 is TGTGCCAGCAGCCATGGGACTCCTCCGGGGGAGCAGTTCTTC.

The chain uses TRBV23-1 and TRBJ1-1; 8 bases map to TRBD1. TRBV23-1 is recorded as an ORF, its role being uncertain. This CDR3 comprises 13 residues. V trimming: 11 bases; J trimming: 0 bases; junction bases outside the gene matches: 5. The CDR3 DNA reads TGCGCCTCCCAGGGACAGGTGAACACTGAAGCTTTCTTT. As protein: CASQGQVNTEAFF.

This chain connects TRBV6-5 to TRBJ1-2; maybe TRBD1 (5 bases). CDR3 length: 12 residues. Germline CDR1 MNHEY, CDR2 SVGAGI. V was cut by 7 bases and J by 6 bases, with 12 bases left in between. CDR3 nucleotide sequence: TGTGCCAGCACCCTCGGGGGTAATGGCTACACCTTC. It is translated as CASTLGGNGYTF.

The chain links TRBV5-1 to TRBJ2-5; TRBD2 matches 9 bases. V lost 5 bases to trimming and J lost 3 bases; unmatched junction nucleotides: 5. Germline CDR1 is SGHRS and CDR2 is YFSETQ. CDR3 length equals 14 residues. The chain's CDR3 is CASSPLAGEETQYF. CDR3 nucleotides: TGCGCCAGCAGTCCTTTAGCGGGGGAAGAGACCCAGTACTTC.

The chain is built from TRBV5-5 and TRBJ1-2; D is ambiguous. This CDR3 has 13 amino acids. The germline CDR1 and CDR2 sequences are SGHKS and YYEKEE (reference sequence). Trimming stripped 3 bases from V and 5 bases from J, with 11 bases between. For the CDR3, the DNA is TGTGCCAGCAGCTCCTTAAGCACTTATGGCTACACCTTC. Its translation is CASSSLSTYGYTF.

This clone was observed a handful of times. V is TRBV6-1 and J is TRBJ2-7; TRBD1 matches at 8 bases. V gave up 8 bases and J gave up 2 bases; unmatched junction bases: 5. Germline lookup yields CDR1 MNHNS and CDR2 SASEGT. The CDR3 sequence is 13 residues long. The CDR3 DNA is TGTGCCAGCCACCTACAGGGGGCCTACGAGCAGTACTTC. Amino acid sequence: CASHLQGAYEQYF.

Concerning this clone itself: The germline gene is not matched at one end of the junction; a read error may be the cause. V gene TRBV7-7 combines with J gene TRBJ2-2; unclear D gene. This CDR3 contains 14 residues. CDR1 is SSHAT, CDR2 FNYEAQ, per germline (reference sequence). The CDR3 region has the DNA TGTGCTAGCAGCTTAGGTCAGTTCACCGGGGAGCTGTTTTTT. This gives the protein CASSLGQFTGELFF.

CDR3 protein: CAYDNNEQFF. In DNA form, the CDR3 reads TGTGCCTACGACAACAATGAGCAGTTCTTC. V is TRBV30 and J is TRBJ2-1; D gene uncertain. V was pared by 7 bases and J by 5 bases, with 6 bases between. This CDR3 has 10 amino acids. Per the germline V gene, CDR1 is GTSNPN and CDR2 is SVGIG (reference sequence).

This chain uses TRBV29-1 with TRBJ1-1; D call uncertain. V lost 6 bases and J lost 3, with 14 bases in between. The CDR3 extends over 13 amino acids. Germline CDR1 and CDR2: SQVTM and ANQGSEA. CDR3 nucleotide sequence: TGCAGCGTGGCTGCTTTGGCGGACACTGAAGCTTTCTTT. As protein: CSVAALADTEAFF.

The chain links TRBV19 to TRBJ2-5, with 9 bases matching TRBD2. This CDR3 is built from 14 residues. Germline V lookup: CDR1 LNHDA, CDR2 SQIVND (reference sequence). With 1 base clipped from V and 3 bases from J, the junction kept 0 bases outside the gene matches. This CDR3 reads CASSIVAGEETQYF. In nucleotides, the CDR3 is TGTGCCAGTAGTATAGTAGCGGGGGAAGAGACCCAGTACTTC.

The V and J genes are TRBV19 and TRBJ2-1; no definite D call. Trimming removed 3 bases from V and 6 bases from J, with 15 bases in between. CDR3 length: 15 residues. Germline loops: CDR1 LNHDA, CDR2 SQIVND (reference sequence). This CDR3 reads CASSISQFPSNEQFF. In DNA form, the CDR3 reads TGTGCCAGTAGTATTTCGCAGTTTCCTTCCAATGAGCAGTTCTTC.

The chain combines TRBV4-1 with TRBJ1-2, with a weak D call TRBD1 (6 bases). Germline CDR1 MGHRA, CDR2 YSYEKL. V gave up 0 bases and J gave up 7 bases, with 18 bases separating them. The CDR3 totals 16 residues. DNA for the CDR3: TGCGCCAGCAGCCAAGAGATTTTAAAACAGGGCAGTGGCTACACCTTC. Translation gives CASSQEILKQGSGYTF.

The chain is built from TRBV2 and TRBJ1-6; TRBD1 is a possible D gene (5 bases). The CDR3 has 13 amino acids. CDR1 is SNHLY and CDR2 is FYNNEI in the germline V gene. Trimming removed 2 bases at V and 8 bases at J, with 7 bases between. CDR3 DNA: TGTGCCAGCAGTGAACTCAGGGATTCACCCCTCCACTTT. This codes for CASSELRDSPLHF.

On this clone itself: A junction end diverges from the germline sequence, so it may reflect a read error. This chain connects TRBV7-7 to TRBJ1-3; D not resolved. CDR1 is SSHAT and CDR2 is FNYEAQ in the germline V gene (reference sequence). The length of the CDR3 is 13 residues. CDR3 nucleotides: TGTGCTAGCAGCGCGATCTCTGGAAACACCATATATTTT. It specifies CASSAISGNTIYF.

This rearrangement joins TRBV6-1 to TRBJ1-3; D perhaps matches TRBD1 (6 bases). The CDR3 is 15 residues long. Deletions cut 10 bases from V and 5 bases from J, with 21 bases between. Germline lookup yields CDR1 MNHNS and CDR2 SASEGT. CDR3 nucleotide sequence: TGTGCCACCTCCAGCACAGGGTTTGATAGAAACACCATATATTTT. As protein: CATSSTGFDRNTIYF.

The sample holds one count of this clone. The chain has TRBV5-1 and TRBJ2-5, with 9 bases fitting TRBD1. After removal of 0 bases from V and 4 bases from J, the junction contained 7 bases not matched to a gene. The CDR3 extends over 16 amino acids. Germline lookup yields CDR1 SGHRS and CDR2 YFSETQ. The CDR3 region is CASSLDHRGRRETQYF. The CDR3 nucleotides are TGCGCCAGCAGCTTGGACCACAGGGGGCGGCGAGAGACCCAGTACTTC.

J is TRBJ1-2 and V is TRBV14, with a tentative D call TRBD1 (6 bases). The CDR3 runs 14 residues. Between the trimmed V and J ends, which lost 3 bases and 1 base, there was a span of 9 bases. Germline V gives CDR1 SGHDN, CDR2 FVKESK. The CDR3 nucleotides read TGTGCCAGCAGCCATTCAGGGGTTAACTATGGCTACACCTTC. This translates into CASSHSGVNYGYTF. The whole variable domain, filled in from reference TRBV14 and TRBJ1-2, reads EAGVTQFPSHSVIEKGQTVTLRCDPISGHDNLYWYRRVMGKEIKFLLHFVKESKQDESGMPNNRFLAERTGGTYSTLKVQPAELEDSGVYFCASSHSGVNYGYTFGSGTRLTVV.

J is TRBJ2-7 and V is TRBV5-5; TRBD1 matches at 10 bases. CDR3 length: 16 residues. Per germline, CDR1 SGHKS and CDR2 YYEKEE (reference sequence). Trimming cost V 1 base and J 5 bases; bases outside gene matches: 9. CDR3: CASSLWTGTGENEQYF. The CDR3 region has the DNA TGTGCCAGCAGCTTGTGGACCGGGACAGGGGAAAACGAGCAGTACTTC.

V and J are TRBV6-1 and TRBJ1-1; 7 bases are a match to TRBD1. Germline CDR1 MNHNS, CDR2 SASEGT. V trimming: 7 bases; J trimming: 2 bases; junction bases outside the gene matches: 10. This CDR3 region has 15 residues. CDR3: CASTITGDSNTEAFF. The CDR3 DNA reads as TGTGCCAGCACCATAACAGGGGACAGTAACACTGAAGCTTTCTTT.

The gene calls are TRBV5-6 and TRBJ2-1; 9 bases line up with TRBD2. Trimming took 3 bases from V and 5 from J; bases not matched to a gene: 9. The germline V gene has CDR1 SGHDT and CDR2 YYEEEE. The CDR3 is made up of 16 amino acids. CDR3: CASSSTGTSLDNEQFF. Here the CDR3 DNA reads TGTGCCAGCAGCTCCACCGGGACTAGCCTTGACAATGAGCAGTTCTTC.

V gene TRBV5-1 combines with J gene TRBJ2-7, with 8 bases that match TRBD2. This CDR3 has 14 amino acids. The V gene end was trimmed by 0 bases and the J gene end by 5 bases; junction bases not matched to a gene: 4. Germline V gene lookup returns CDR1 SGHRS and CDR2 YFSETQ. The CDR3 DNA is TGCGCCAGCAGCTTGGCCATCGGGGGGGACGAGCAGTACTTC. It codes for CASSLAIGGDEQYF.

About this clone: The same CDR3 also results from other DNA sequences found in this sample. The CDR3 spells CASSSTGFNQPQHF. The CDR3 DNA reads TGTGCCAGCAGCTCTACAGGTTTCAATCAGCCCCAGCATTTT. The V and J genes are TRBV7-2 and TRBJ1-5; weak D call: TRBD1 (5 bases). Germline-derived CDR1 and CDR2 are SGHTA and FQGNSA. V was cut by 4 bases and J by 3 bases, with 10 bases left in between. CDR3 length: 14 amino acids.

CDR3 loop: CASRRLAGDETQYF. Written as DNA, the CDR3 is TGTGCCAGCAGACGACTAGCGGGGGATGAGACCCAGTACTTC. The chain has TRBV2 and TRBJ2-5, with 12 bases fitting TRBD2. This CDR3 region has 14 residues. Germline-derived CDR1 and CDR2 are SNHLY and FYNNEI. J was trimmed by 5 bases and V by 6 bases; bases with no gene match: 4.

Written as DNA, the CDR3 is TGTGCCAGCTCATATTCTAGCGGGGGACCATCCTACAATGAGCAGTTCTTC. It translates to CASSYSSGGPSYNEQFF. This chain joins TRBV18 and TRBJ2-1; TRBD2 matches 10 bases. This CDR3 spans 17 amino acids. Germline CDR1 and CDR2: KGHSH and LQKENI. After removal of 5 bases from V and 1 base from J, the junction contained 8 bases not matched to a gene.